This TCR beta chain was recorded in a study of T cell repertoires in cytomegalovirus infection. Study-wide background: Recently identified HLA-C-restricted CMV epitopes were among the peptides used. Both CMV infection and a matching HLA type were indicated by public TCR beta signatures.

With 5 bases removed from V and 8 bases from J, the gap between germline ends came to 19 bases. The germline V gene has CDR1 MDHEN and CDR2 SYDVKM. The CDR3 loop spans 15 amino acids. TCRdb independently ran MiXCR on the reads; one entry per CDR3 protein. The table includes some 940,000 distinct CDR3 sequences, around 30% detected once. In its sample, this clonotype was seen once. Its antigen is unidentified. Material: cultured CD8+ T cells from PBMCs, obtained from culture after CMV antigen stimulation. This TCR came from a human donor in good health (CMV status not recorded). Some clones in this sample may be carry-over from other donors' samples. The chain recombines TRBV28 with TRBJ2-1; either TRBD1 or TRBD2 may supply D (5 bases each). The CDR3 protein is CASSLSGRRGHEQFF. The CDR3 coding sequence is TGTGCCAGCAGTCTGTCGGGACGCCGGGGACATGAGCAGTTCTTC.